The TCR beta chain under discussion was sequenced for a study of CD4 T cells in relation to SARS-CoV-2 and coronaviruses (dated by TCRdb to about 2021). Background for the entire study: In the ViraFEST assay, PBMCs were grown with antigen for 10 days, and TCR beta CDR3s were then sequenced to identify antigen-specific clonal expansions. An HIV-1 Nef peptide pool or a culture without peptide was used as the negative reference condition. Shared crossreactive spike epitopes were mapped to their HLA restriction using patient-derived lymphoblastoid cell lines. At the level of individual TCR clonotypes, the study evaluated whether memory CD4+ T cells crossreact between the spike proteins of SARS-CoV-2 and those of common cold coronaviruses. The Adaptive Biotechnologies TCR-sequencing kit was used to sequence samples from a few pre-COVID donors and the naive versus memory experiments, while other data came from Illumina-based sequencing. A different TCR-beta assay, based on Illumina, was used to sequence expansion assays from other donors in the study. Study-level results and caveats: Memory CD4+ clonotypes crossrecognizing SARS-CoV-2 and at least one common cold coronavirus spike were found in around three fifths of donors. Pre-pandemic and post-infection samples were not both contributed by any donor, so tracing of the source of pre-existing responses was limited. Since the crossreactivity analysis centred on spike protein, crossreactivity against other viral proteins was not assessed. Small numbers of patients and of tested TCRs were a limitation of the study. Crossreactive clones showed significantly weaker SARS-CoV-2-driven expansion than monoreactive clones, consistent with antigenic imprinting.

Library creation used the immunoSEQ multiplex PCR assay. In the source study's methods: During preprocessing, nonproductive sequences were discarded, as were any CDR3s that did not begin with C, did not end with F or W, or were shorter than 7 amino acids. The MANAFEST web app identified antigen-specific clonotypes based on expansion compared with the reference and other culture wells. A clone was considered positive if the clone showed significant expansion compared with the reference culture in 2 of 3 replicate wells at an FDR below 0.05. To be called positive, a clone also had to show significant expansion compared with every other tandem well and an odds ratio greater than 5. CDR3 homology was measured as pairwise Levenshtein distance, computed with the stringdist R package after trimming three terminal residues from each end. TCRdb limited this immuneACCESS table to in-frame rearrangements with V and J called. A share of clones is missing; checked studies link under half to unresolved V genes, and the rest is unexplained. V, J and clone size are taken as reported in that table, and D and trimming were inferred from the DNA itself. In all, the sample holds about 26,000 clones, and 77% of those were seen once. The ten largest clones represent around a sixth of the sample.

CD4+ T cells from unexposed donors were collected before the COVID-19 pandemic (2011-2018). The EasySep CD4+ T cell isolation kit was used to isolate CD4+ T cells once the cultures had run for about 11 days. Unexposed donor CD4+ T cells were tested for reactivity to SARS-CoV-2 S and N and four common cold coronavirus spike pools, as cell number allowed. Each well held 1.5 million to 2.5 million PBMCs cultured in IMDM containing roughly 5% human AB serum and approximately 9.6 IU/ml IL-2. Half of the culture medium was replaced with fresh IL-2-containing medium on days 3 and 7. In general, every peptide culture condition was set up in three replicate wells. Leukapheresis product for the unexposed donors was bought commercially. Ficoll-Paque PLUS gradient centrifugation was used to isolate PBMCs from leukapheresis product or whole blood. PBMCs were either cryopreserved at -140 degrees C or used fresh in the expansion assay. The QIAamp Micro DNA Kit was used to extract genomic DNA from the CD4+ T cells.

Trimming takes 2 bases off V and 0 bases off J; junction bases not matched to a gene: 3. CDR1 SGHTA and CDR2 FQGTGA are derived from the germline V gene. The cysteine opens and the phenylalanine closes a CDR3 of 16 amino acids. Only the CDR3 region is kept as DNA, spanning 48 bases read in frame from base 1. Details on this clone: The antigen it binds to is not known. No much larger clonotype is one base removed from it; base qualities were not supplied.

Input material: CD4+ T cells from PBMCs, cultured in vitro. The sequence came from a human donor in good health. Here the chain combines TRBV7-3 and TRBJ2-7, and TRBD1 aligns with 11 junction nucleotides. CDR3 region: CASSLYGTGGSYEQYF. The bases read TGTGCCAGCAGCTTATACGGGACAGGGGGCTCCTACGAGCAGTACTTC.